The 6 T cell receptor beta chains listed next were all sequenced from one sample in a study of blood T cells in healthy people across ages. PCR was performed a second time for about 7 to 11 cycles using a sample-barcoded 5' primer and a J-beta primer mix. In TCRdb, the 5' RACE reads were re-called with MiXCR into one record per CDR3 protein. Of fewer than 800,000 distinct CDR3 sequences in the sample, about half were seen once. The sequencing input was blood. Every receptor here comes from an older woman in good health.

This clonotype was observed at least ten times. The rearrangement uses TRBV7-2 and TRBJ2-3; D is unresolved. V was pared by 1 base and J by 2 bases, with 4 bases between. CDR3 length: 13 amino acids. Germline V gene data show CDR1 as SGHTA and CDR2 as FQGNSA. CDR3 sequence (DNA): TGTGCCAGCAGCTTAGGGTACACAGATACGCAGTATTTT. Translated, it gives CASSLGYTDTQYF.

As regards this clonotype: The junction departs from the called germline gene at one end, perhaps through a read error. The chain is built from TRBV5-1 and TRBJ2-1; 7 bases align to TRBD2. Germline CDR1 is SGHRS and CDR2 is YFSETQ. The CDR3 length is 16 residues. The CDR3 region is CVSSLVGDYSYNEQFF. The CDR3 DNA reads TGCGTCAGCAGCTTGGTGGGGGACTACTCCTACAATGAGCAGTTCTTC.

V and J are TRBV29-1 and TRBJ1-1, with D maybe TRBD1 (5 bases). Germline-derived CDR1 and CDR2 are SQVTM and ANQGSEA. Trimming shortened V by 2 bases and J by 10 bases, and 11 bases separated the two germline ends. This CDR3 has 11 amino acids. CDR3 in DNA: TGCAGCGTTGAACAGGGCTTTGGAGCTTTCTTT. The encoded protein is CSVEQGFGAFF.

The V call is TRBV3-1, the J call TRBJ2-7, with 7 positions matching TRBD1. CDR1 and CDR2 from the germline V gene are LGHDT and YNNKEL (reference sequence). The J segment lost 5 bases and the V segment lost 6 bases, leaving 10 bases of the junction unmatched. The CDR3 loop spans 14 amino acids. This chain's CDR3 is CASRSTGVFHEQYF. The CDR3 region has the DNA TGTGCCAGCAGAAGTACAGGGGTGTTCCACGAGCAGTACTTC.

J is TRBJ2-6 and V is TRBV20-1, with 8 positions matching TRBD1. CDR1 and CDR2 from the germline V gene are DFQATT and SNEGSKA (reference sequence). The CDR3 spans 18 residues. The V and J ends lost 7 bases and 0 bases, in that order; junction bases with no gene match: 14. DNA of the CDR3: TGCAGTGGACAGGGGAATCAGGTTCGAAACTCTGGGGCCAACGTCCTGACTTTC. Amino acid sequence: CSGQGNQVRNSGANVLTF.

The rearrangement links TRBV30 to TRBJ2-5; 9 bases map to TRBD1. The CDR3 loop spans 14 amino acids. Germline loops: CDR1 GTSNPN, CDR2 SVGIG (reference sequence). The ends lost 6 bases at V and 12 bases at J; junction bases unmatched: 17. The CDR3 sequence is CACAAGTGTTREYF. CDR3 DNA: TGTGCCTGTGCGGCCGGGACAGGGACAACTCGGGAGTACTTC.